A single sample is the source of the 8 T cell receptor beta chains below, sequenced in a study of blood T cell repertoires in COVID-19. Produced via immunoSEQ multiplex PCR; TCRdb's table is partial and in-frame only. Of 80,000 or so clones in the sample, 88% were seen once. Sequencing input: peripheral blood. These receptors all stem from a human donor in a cohort sampled during active COVID-19.

The chain joins TRBV4-1 to TRBJ2-7; TRBD2 agrees at 15 bases. The CDR3 length is 17 residues. Germline loops: CDR1 MGHRA, CDR2 YSYEKL. V was pared by 4 bases and J by 4 bases, with 8 bases of the junction left unmatched. The CDR3 DNA is TGCGCCAGCAGCCGGGGACTAGCGGGGGGTCCCTTTTACGAGCAGTACTTC. Protein: CASSRGLAGGPFYEQYF.

This sequence joins TRBV28 and TRBJ1-1; 10 bases are shared with TRBD1. The CDR3 spans 14 residues. Germline trimming cut 7 bases from V and 6 bases from J; bases unmatched to any gene: 8. CDR1 MDHEN and CDR2 SYDVKM come from the germline V gene. The CDR3 loop reads CASTRQGAGAEAFF. CDR3 coding DNA: TGTGCCAGCACACGACAGGGGGCCGGTGCTGAAGCTTTCTTT.

The chain employs TRBV27 and TRBJ1-1; D is undetermined. Germline CDR1 reads MNHEY; CDR2 reads SMNVEV (reference sequence). V lost 6 bases and J lost 11, with 19 bases in between. The CDR3 spans 13 residues. CDR3 residues: CASRPPLGVNAFF. CDR3 nucleotides: TGTGCCAGCAGGCCCCCCCTTGGAGTGAATGCTTTCTTT.

The chain employs TRBV7-9 and TRBJ2-5; D possibly corresponds to TRBD1 (5 bases). Per the germline V gene, CDR1 is SEHNR and CDR2 is FQNEAQ (reference sequence). V lost 1 base, J lost 2 bases, and 23 bases lay in between. The CDR3 covers 19 residues. The CDR3, as DNA: TGTGCCAGCAGCTTAGTTGGGGCTCGGAGCTTTGGGGTACAAGAGACCCAGTACTTC. Protein: CASSLVGARSFGVQETQYF.

The chain uses TRBV19 and TRBJ2-6, with 9 bases lining up with TRBD1. The CDR3 loop spans 18 amino acids. The germline V gene encodes CDR1 LNHDA and CDR2 SQIVND (reference sequence). J was trimmed by 0 bases and V by 5 bases; bases with no gene match: 8. The CDR3: CASSEGDRDPSGANVLTF. For the CDR3, the DNA is TGTGCCAGTAGTGAGGGGGACAGGGATCCCTCTGGGGCCAACGTCCTGACTTTC.

The chain couples TRBV28 to TRBJ2-4, with a tentative D call TRBD2 (6 bases). Trimming cost V 5 bases and J 6 bases, with 17 bases left between them. This CDR3 comprises 15 residues. Germline V gene lookup returns CDR1 MDHEN and CDR2 SYDVKM. The CDR3 nucleotides are TGTGCCAGCAGTACCCCTAGCGCCCCCCCAAACATTCAGTACTTC. This codes for CASSTPSAPPNIQYF.

The chain combines TRBV5-4 with TRBJ1-1; D gene uncertain. This CDR3 is 15 amino acids long. V lost 0 bases and J 4 bases, leaving 13 bases between the germline ends. Germline CDR1 and CDR2: SGHNT and YYREEE (reference sequence). The CDR3 region is CASSLGSGEGTEAFF. CDR3 coding DNA: TGTGCCAGCAGCTTGGGTTCAGGAGAGGGCACTGAAGCTTTCTTT.

V and J are TRBV12-5 and TRBJ2-5; 7 nucleotides match TRBD2. Trimming removed 6 bases from V and 2 bases from J; junction bases left unmatched: 12. Per the germline V gene, CDR1 is LGHNT and CDR2 is FRNRAP. The CDR3 sequence is 16 residues long. The CDR3 sequence: CASGPSSWGGQETQYF. The CDR3 DNA is TGTGCTAGTGGCCCCTCTAGCTGGGGGGGGCAAGAGACCCAGTACTTC.